The rows below give T cell receptor beta chains drawn from one sample of a study of shared clonotypes between healthy human individuals. Generated by immunoSEQ multiplex PCR, the TCRdb table keeps only in-frame clones and is missing some. In the table there are 550,000 to 600,000 clones, around 80% of which are singletons. The specimen sequenced was PBMCs. These receptors were collected from a middle-aged woman in good health. Some clones in this sample may be carry-over from other donors' samples. The CDR3 runs from the conserved cysteine through the conserved F or W. The size of a clone is reported for some rows only, either as once, few or many, or as a class for expanded clones.

CDR3 protein	clone size	V gene	J gene
CASTPDGTGELFF	-	TRBV5-4	TRBJ2-2
CSVASGNTIYF	-	TRBV29-1	TRBJ1-3
CASSPPAGANEQYF	-	TRBV18	TRBJ2-7
CASTPPQGGRINNEQFF	-	TRBV28	TRBJ2-1
CASRSAGGSQYF	once	TRBV6-5	TRBJ2-7
CASSGETPQATGELFF	-	TRBV2	TRBJ2-2
CASSKVIAPRLNTEAFF	once	TRBV21-1	TRBJ1-1
CASSLEANQNIQYF	few	TRBV7-2	TRBJ2-4
CASSSRRRDGTDTQYF	-	TRBV7-2	TRBJ2-3
CASSQDGRRFSDTQYF	-	TRBV14	TRBJ2-3
CATSRDWEGTNEKLFF	-	TRBV15	TRBJ1-4
CAISRGETQYF	-	TRBV10-3	TRBJ2-5
CASSVRLPGQGYQETQYF	-	TRBV9	TRBJ2-5
CAWSSASGSMDTQYF	-	TRBV30	TRBJ2-3
CASREIRGPYGYTF	-	TRBV2	TRBJ1-2
CASTPTGLDSPLHF	-	TRBV7-9	TRBJ1-6
CASSSDRGLGKLFF	many	TRBV27	TRBJ1-4
CASSQGTSAGYEQYF	-	TRBV4-1	TRBJ2-7
CAISEWAGEQFF	-	TRBV10-3	TRBJ2-1
CASSLPQDRPSYEQYF	-	TRBV7-2	TRBJ2-7
CASSWTAEDTEAFF	few	TRBV5-1	TRBJ1-1
CASSPDGDEKLFF	-	TRBV18	TRBJ1-4
CASSLNGDNQPQHF	-	TRBV5-1	TRBJ1-5
CAWSVKGLGPFVDSPLHF	-	TRBV30	TRBJ1-6
CASSSTGASYNEQFF	-	TRBV5-1	TRBJ2-1
CASSDPGGAPSYEQYF	-	TRBV10-2	TRBJ2-7
CASSPGTGGLYEQYF	-	TRBV28	TRBJ2-7
CASSYNPSTDTQYF	once	TRBV6-5	TRBJ2-3
CASNSEQGIWGNTIYF	-	TRBV2	TRBJ1-3
CASSERNINEAFF	-	TRBV6-1	TRBJ1-1
CASSPKGAGYYNEQFF	few	TRBV6-6	TRBJ2-1
CASSYSGTDRTQQFF	few	TRBV6-5	TRBJ2-1
CASSLGRLVGYTF	-	TRBV5-6	TRBJ1-2
CASSLDGGEAFF	few	TRBV7-9	TRBJ1-1
CASSVATSGSLQDTQYF	-	TRBV9	TRBJ2-3
CASSRQSNTEAFF	-	TRBV7-3	TRBJ1-1
CASSPQTGLYGYTF	few	TRBV27	TRBJ1-2
CASSYSGTDTQYF	few	TRBV6-5	TRBJ2-3
CASSERAGGITEAFF	-	TRBV10-2	TRBJ1-1
CASSLRDRAYQETQYF	-	TRBV11-1	TRBJ2-5
CASSQVASGRETQYF	-	TRBV4-3	TRBJ2-5
CASSRLAASNEQFF	-	TRBV6-6	TRBJ2-1
CASSPGPSGFQETQYF	-	TRBV11-3	TRBJ2-5
CAWSRTDTQYF	once	TRBV30	TRBJ2-3
CASSQRQGVYNEQFF	once	TRBV14	TRBJ2-1
CASSAGQGYNEQFF	-	TRBV7-9	TRBJ2-1